A selection of T cell receptor beta chains follows, all from one sample in a study of response to subunit inactivated influenza vaccine. Via MiXCR, TCRdb re-called the RT-PCR reads, giving one row per CDR3 protein. The sample carries about 700,000 distinct CDR3 sequences, approximately 15% recorded once. The source was PBMCs from blood, collected 14 to 15 days before vaccination. Receptors originate from a man aged 50 to 60 who received an inactivated influenza vaccine. Each CDR3 is given with its conserved first and last residue. Fields, in order: clone size, J gene, V gene, D gene, CDR3 DNA, CDR3 protein. D genes are given only for firm matches. The size entry is marked missing in some rows and otherwise reads once, few, many or a size class.

>-|TRBJ1-1|TRBV9|-
TGTGCCAGCAGCGTAGGTCGGGATACTGAAGCTTTCTTT
CASSVGRDTEAFF
>-|TRBJ2-2|TRBV5-1|-
TGCGCCAGCAGCTTGGGGTCGGCCACCGGGGAGCTGTTTTTT
CASSLGSATGELFF
>few|TRBJ2-1|TRBV7-2|TRBD2
TGTGCCAGCAGCCGAACTAGCGGGGGAGTGAATGAGCAGTTCTTC
CASSRTSGGVNEQFF
>few|TRBJ2-1|TRBV5-5|-
TGTGCCAGCAGCCTCCATTGGCGTGGCTATCCCTACAATGAGCAGTTCTTC
CASSLHWRGYPYNEQFF
>few|TRBJ2-2|TRBV3-1|TRBD1
TGTGCCAGCAGCCAAGATCGGTGGGGACAGGGGAGAAACACCGGGGAGCTGTTTTTT
CASSQDRWGQGRNTGELFF
>few|TRBJ2-7|TRBV3-1|TRBD1
TGTGCCAGCAGCCTTCGGAGGACAGGGACGAGGCAGTACTTC
CASSLRRTGTRQYF
>few|TRBJ2-7|TRBV6-5|-
TGTGCCAGCAGTTACAGGACACCGCCAGGCGAGCAGTACTTC
CASSYRTPPGEQYF
>-|TRBJ2-3|TRBV13|TRBD1
TGTGCCAGCAGCGACCGGGACAGGGACCCCCTTCAGATCACAGATACGCAGTATTTT
CASSDRDRDPLQITDTQYF
>few|TRBJ2-3|TRBV10-3|TRBD2
TGTGCCATCAGTGTCGGCGGGGGTTCAGATACGCAGTATTTT
CAISVGGGSDTQYF
>-|TRBJ1-3|TRBV15|-
TGTGCCACCAGCAGAGACCTTACCCCGGGAAACACCATATATTTT
CATSRDLTPGNTIYF
>few|TRBJ1-1|TRBV30|-
TGTGCCTGGAGTGTAAAGGGGGGCCCGAACACTGAAGCTTTCTTT
CAWSVKGGPNTEAFF
>-|TRBJ2-1|TRBV11-1|TRBD2
TGTGCCAGCAGCTCAACTAGGACTAGCGGGAGTCGGCTTACGAATGAGCAGTTCTTC
CASSSTRTSGSRLTNEQFF
>-|TRBJ1-1|TRBV11-2|-
TGTGCCAGCAGCTCAGGCTTGGGGTTGGAAGCTTTCTTT
CASSSGLGLEAFF
>few|TRBJ2-5|TRBV18|-
TGTGCCAGCTCACCACCGACATTGTGGGAGACCCAGTACTTC
CASSPPTLWETQYF
>-|TRBJ2-1|TRBV20-1|TRBD2
TGCAGTGCTAGAGGGTTCCTAGCGGGTCAGCAGTTCTTC
CSARGFLAGQQFF
>many|TRBJ2-5|TRBV9|-
TGTGCCAGCAGCACCCAACAGGGAGTCCGAGAGACCCAGTACTTC
CASSTQQGVRETQYF